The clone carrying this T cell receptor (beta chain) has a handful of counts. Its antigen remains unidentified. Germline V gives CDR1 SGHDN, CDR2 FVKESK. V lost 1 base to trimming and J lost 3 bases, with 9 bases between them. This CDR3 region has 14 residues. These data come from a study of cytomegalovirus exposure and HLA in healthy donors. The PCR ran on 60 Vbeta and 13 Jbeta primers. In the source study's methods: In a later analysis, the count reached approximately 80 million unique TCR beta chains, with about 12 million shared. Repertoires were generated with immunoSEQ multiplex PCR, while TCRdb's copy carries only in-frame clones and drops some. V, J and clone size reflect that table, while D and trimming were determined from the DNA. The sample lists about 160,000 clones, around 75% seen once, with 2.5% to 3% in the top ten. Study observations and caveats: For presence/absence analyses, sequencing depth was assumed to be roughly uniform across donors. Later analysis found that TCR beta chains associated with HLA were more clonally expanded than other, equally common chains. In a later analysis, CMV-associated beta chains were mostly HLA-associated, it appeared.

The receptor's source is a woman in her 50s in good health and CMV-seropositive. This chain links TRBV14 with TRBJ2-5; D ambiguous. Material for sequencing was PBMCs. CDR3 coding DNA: TGTGCCAGCAGCCAAGGTTGGGCAGAAGAGACCCAGTACTTC. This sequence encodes CASSQGWAEETQYF. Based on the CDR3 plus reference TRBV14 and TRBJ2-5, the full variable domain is EAGVTQFPSHSVIEKGQTVTLRCDPISGHDNLYWYRRVMGKEIKFLLHFVKESKQDESGMPNNRFLAERTGGTYSTLKVQPAELEDSGVYFCASSQGWAEETQYFGPGTRLLVL.